This T cell receptor (beta chain) is from a study of blood T cell repertoires in COVID-19. Across the study: Sample material is recorded as cDNA or gDNA derived from T cells, B-cell-depleted T cells, or PBMCs.

Participants were aged roughly 18 to 100 years from roughly 25 US areas. Cohorts were based on clinical histories the participants reported. The germline V gene encodes CDR1 MDHEN and CDR2 SYDVKM. V was clipped by 5 bases and J by 5 bases, with 10 bases between them. The CDR3 covers 13 residues. TCRdb's table, derived via immunoSEQ multiplex PCR, lists solely in-frame clones and lacks some. Of hundreds of thousands of clones in the sample, around 84% are singletons; the top ten hold around 4.1%. The specimen sequenced was PBMCs or T cells enriched from blood (not recorded which). The chain couples TRBV28 to TRBJ1-5; D remains ambiguous. The receptor comes from a man younger than 45 with acute COVID-19. CDR3 amino acids: CASSASRYQPQHF. The CDR3, as DNA: TGTGCCAGCAGTGCCTCGAGGTATCAGCCCCAGCATTTT.